Listed below are T cell receptor beta chains from one sample, sequenced in a study of T cells in Graves' hyperthyroidism and ophthalmopathy. TCRdb redid the calling of the multiplex PCR reads with MiXCR, one entry per CDR3 protein. This sample has roughly 750,000 distinct CDR3 sequences, with 16% found just once. The sequencing sample was made of blood. The receptor source for this set is a man aged 18 to 29 with Graves' hyperthyroidism. Both conserved end residues are part of each CDR3. The order of the fields is J gene, clone size, V gene, D gene, CDR3 DNA, CDR3 protein. D genes are given only for firm matches. Clone size appears in some rows only: once, few, many, or a class for an expanded clone.

TRBJ2-3,NA,TRBV5-1,TRBD2,TGCGCCAGGACTGGGGCGGGAGCTGAAGATACGCAGTATTTT,CARTGAGAEDTQYF
TRBJ2-1,many,TRBV11-3,NA,TGTGCCAGCAGCTTCGAGGGTGTCTACAATGAGCAGTTCTTC,CASSFEGVYNEQFF
TRBJ2-3,many,TRBV7-9,NA,TGTGCCAGCAGCTTAGGCTGGAGACGTAGCACAGATACGCAGTATTTT,CASSLGWRRSTDTQYF
TRBJ2-1,many,TRBV7-2,TRBD2,TGTGCCAGCAGCTTGTTTGGTAGCGGGAGGGCCTACAATGAGCAGTTCTTC,CASSLFGSGRAYNEQFF
TRBJ1-1,NA,TRBV7-9,NA,TGTGCCAGCAGCGATCTTCAGGGGATGAACATTGAAGCTTTCTTT,CASSDLQGMNIEAFF
TRBJ1-5,NA,TRBV20-1,NA,TGCAGTGCCCTCCGGAGGGCAGCCATAGGGGATCAGCCCCAGCATTTT,CSALRRAAIGDQPQHF
TRBJ2-2,NA,TRBV28,NA,TGTACCAGCAGTTTCCGGAACACCGGGGAGCTGTTTTTT,CTSSFRNTGELFF
TRBJ2-1,many,TRBV3-2,NA,TGTGCCAGCAGCCAAGACGGGGGCAATGAGCAGTTCTTC,CASSQDGGNEQFF
TRBJ2-7,many,TRBV15,NA,TGTGCCACCAGCACCACACAGGGCCTCTCCTACGAGCAGTACTTC,CATSTTQGLSYEQYF
TRBJ2-3,many,TRBV28,TRBD2,TGTGCCAGCAGTCTTTGGACTAGCGGAATCACAGATACGCAGTATTTT,CASSLWTSGITDTQYF
TRBJ2-5,NA,TRBV7-9,TRBD2,TGTGCCAGCAGCTTAGCGTGGACTAGCGGTACCCCGGGAGAGACCCAGTACTTC,CASSLAWTSGTPGETQYF
TRBJ1-2,NA,TRBV6-1,NA,TGTGCCAGCAGTGAATGGGGGGGAGATGGCTACACCTTC,CASSEWGGDGYTF
TRBJ1-1,NA,TRBV29-1,NA,TGCAGCGTTGGCGGGGGGACTGAAGCTTTCTTT,CSVGGGTEAFF
TRBJ1-1,NA,TRBV5-1,NA,TGCGCCAGCAGCACAGCGCGGGACACTGAAGCTTTCTTT,CASSTARDTEAFF
TRBJ2-1,few,TRBV9,NA,TGTGCCAGCAGCGATAGCGACGGGAGTGAGCAGTTCTTC,CASSDSDGSEQFF
TRBJ1-2,many,TRBV6-1,NA,TGTGCCAGCAGTGGATCCGGCTATGGCTACACCTTC,CASSGSGYGYTF
TRBJ2-1,many,TRBV27,NA,TGTGCCAGCAGAAGTCGGGACCGAAACAATGAGCAGTTCTTC,CASRSRDRNNEQFF
TRBJ2-3,NA,TRBV27,NA,TGTGCCAGCAGTTCTCGGGGGGTTTTGGGACAATACACGACTGACACAGATACGCAGTATTTT,CASSSRGVLGQYTTDTDTQYF
TRBJ2-1,many,TRBV28,NA,TGTGCCAGCAGTTGGGGTCTTGGGCAGGGGTGGTCCTACAATGAGCAGTTCTTC,CASSWGLGQGWSYNEQFF
TRBJ2-1,many,TRBV30,NA,TGTGCCTGGAGTCTGGGACCCAGAAATGAGCAGTTCTTC,CAWSLGPRNEQFF
TRBJ1-3,NA,TRBV20-1,NA,TGCAGTGCTACGGACAGAGCTGGAAACACCATATATTTT,CSATDRAGNTIYF
TRBJ2-1,NA,TRBV28,TRBD2,TGTGCCAGCAGTGCCCCGACTAGCGGAGCCTACAATGAGCAGTTCTTC,CASSAPTSGAYNEQFF
TRBJ2-1,many,TRBV6-1,NA,TGTGCCAGCAGTGACGGACAGAGCTCCTACAATGAGCAGTTCTTC,CASSDGQSSYNEQFF
TRBJ2-3,few,TRBV9,NA,TGTGCCAGCAGCGTAGGTCCTTTCACAGATACGCAGTATTTT,CASSVGPFTDTQYF